Listed below are T cell receptor beta chains from one sample, sequenced in a study of cytomegalovirus exposure and HLA in healthy donors. Generated by immunoSEQ multiplex PCR, the TCRdb table keeps only in-frame clones and is missing some. The table shows about 160,000 clones, with around 74% occurring only once. Sequenced material: PBMCs. These receptors all stem from a female donor in good health and CMV-seronegative. CDR3s include the opening cysteine and the closing phenylalanine or tryptophan. The D gene is left open where the match is weak. Clone sizes are given selectively: once, few, many, or a class where the clone is expanded.

V	size	length	J	D	DNA	CDR3
TRBV30	few	17	TRBJ2-1	TRBD2	TGTGCCTGGAGTAGGAGTTGGACTAGCGGGTTACCCAATGAGCAGTTCTTC	CAWSRSWTSGLPNEQFF
TRBV10-3	few	14	TRBJ1-4	TRBD1	TGTGCCATCAGTGAGGGACAGGTTAATGAAAAACTGTTTTTT	CAISEGQVNEKLFF
TRBV7-8	few	17	TRBJ2-2	TRBD1	TGTGCCAGCAGCCGATTCAATGAGGGGGCAAACACCGGGGAGCTGTTTTTT	CASSRFNEGANTGELFF
TRBV6-6	-	14	TRBJ1-6	-	TGTGCCAGCAGTTACGGGGGGAAAGGGTCACCCCTCCACTTT	CASSYGGKGSPLHF
TRBV9	-	14	TRBJ1-4	TRBD1	TGTGCCAGCAGCGCGGGACAGATTAATGAAAAACTGTTTTTT	CASSAGQINEKLFF
TRBV6-5	-	11	TRBJ1-3	-	TGTGCCAGCGAAGGGGAAAACACCATATATTTT	CASEGENTIYF
TRBV15	-	14	TRBJ1-5	-	TGTGCCACCAGCAGTTCAGGTGGTGGTCAGCCCCAGCATTTT	CATSSSGGGQPQHF
TRBV11-2	-	15	TRBJ1-2	TRBD1	TGTGCCAGCAGCCGGACAGGGGACAACCTGCGGGGCTACACCTTC	CASSRTGDNLRGYTF
TRBV25-1	-	15	TRBJ2-5	TRBD2	TGTGCCAGCAGTGAAGGCTCACTAGCGGGCGAGACCCAGTACTTC	CASSEGSLAGETQYF
TRBV6-1	-	17	TRBJ2-1	TRBD2	TGTGCCAGCAGTGAAAGGAGACTAGCGGGAGTCTTCGATGAGCAGTTCTTC	CASSERRLAGVFDEQFF
TRBV5-1	-	14	TRBJ1-4	-	TGCGCCAGCAGACCCGGACAACCAAATGAAAAACTGTTTTTT	CASRPGQPNEKLFF
TRBV6-1	-	14	TRBJ1-2	TRBD1	TGTGCCAGCAGTCCGGACAGGCTTAACTATGGCTACACCTTC	CASSPDRLNYGYTF
TRBV2	once	13	TRBJ1-4	TRBD1	TGTGCCAGCAGGGGGGACAGTAGGGAAAAACTGTTTTTT	CASRGDSREKLFF
TRBV30	-	13	TRBJ2-1	-	TGTGCCTGGAGTGTAGGGCCGCGGGCCGGACAGTTCTTC	CAWSVGPRAGQFF
TRBV30	-	15	TRBJ2-1	TRBD2	TGTGCCTGGAGTAGAGTAGCGGGGGGGCTCAATGAGCAGTTCTTC	CAWSRVAGGLNEQFF
TRBV18	-	14	TRBJ1-1	TRBD1	TGTGCCAGCTCACCACAGCAGGGGGACACTGAAGCTTTCTTT	CASSPQQGDTEAFF
TRBV15	-	14	TRBJ1-2	-	TGTGCCACCAGCAGGAGTGGGGGGTCAGGTGGCTACACCTTC	CATSRSGGSGGYTF
TRBV9	-	17	TRBJ2-3	TRBD2	TGTGCCAGCAGCGCCACTAGCGGGAGCGGGGGCACAGATACGCAGTATTTT	CASSATSGSGGTDTQYF
TRBV6-5	-	14	TRBJ2-2	-	TGTGCCACCAGTGACTCCAGGGACACCGGGGAGCTGTTTTTT	CATSDSRDTGELFF
TRBV6-1	-	11	TRBJ2-5	TRBD2	TGTGCCACAGGAGTTGCCGGGACTAGTTACTTC	CATGVAGTSYF
TRBV7-8	-	16	TRBJ2-7	TRBD2	TGTGCCAGCAGCCCGGGGACTAGCGGAAACTCCTACGAGCAGTACTTC	CASSPGTSGNSYEQYF
TRBV30	-	12	TRBJ1-2	-	TGTGCCTGGAGTGTAGGGGCGGGGGGCTACACCTTC	CAWSVGAGGYTF
TRBV5-6	once	16	TRBJ2-7	TRBD2	TGTGCCAGCACCCAACGGGTCCTAGCGGGGGAATACGAGCAGTACTTC	CASTQRVLAGEYEQYF
TRBV6-1	once	15	TRBJ1-2	TRBD1	TGTGCCAGCAGTGAAGGACAGGGGGCGGGCTATGGCTACACCTTC	CASSEGQGAGYGYTF
TRBV27	-	14	TRBJ2-7	TRBD1	TGTGCCAGCAGGCCTTATGGACAGGGACACGAGCAGTACTTC	CASRPYGQGHEQYF
TRBV25-1	-	16	TRBJ2-3	TRBD2	TGTGCCAGCAGTGCCGTGAGCGGGGGGGCAACAGATACGCAGTATTTT	CASSAVSGGATDTQYF
TRBV2	-	13	TRBJ2-4	-	TGTGCCAGCAGTGAACGGAGCGGGCACATTCAGTACTTC	CASSERSGHIQYF
TRBV28	-	17	TRBJ1-2	TRBD1	TGTGCCAGTAGAGGTACAATGGGACAGGGGGACTTCTATGGCTACACCTTC	CASRGTMGQGDFYGYTF
TRBV30	-	16	TRBJ2-4	TRBD2	TGTGGGACTAGCGGGATGTGGGGGACCGGCAAAAACATTCAGTACTTC	CGTSGMWGTGKNIQYF
TRBV7-6	-	15	TRBJ2-3	TRBD2	TGTGCCAGCAGTCCCAGACTAGCGGGCACAGATACGCAGTATTTT	CASSPRLAGTDTQYF
TRBV10-2	-	14	TRBJ2-5	TRBD2	TGCGCCTCCTCCCCGGGACTACCAAAAGAGACCCAGTACTTC	CASSPGLPKETQYF
TRBV2	-	15	TRBJ1-5	TRBD1	TGTGCCAGCACTCGGGGACAGGCGTTTAATCAGCCCCAGCATTTT	CASTRGQAFNQPQHF
TRBV5-1	few	14	TRBJ2-7	TRBD2	TGCGCCAGCAGCTGGGCTAGCGGGACCTACGAGCAGTACTTC	CASSWASGTYEQYF
TRBV7-6	few	14	TRBJ1-6	-	TGTGCCAGCAGCTTAGACATGGCCAATTCACCCCTCCACTTT	CASSLDMANSPLHF
TRBV9	-	14	TRBJ1-1	-	TGTGCCAGCAGCGTAGGTAACTTCAACACTGAAGCTTTCTTT	CASSVGNFNTEAFF
TRBV18	-	14	TRBJ2-7	TRBD2	TGTGCCAGCTCCCAAACTAGCGGGGACTACGAGCAGTACTTC	CASSQTSGDYEQYF
TRBV6-1	few	14	TRBJ1-2	-	TGTGCCAGCAGTGAAGGGACCGGGGGAAGGGGCTACACCTTC	CASSEGTGGRGYTF
TRBV5-6	-	13	TRBJ2-2	-	TGTGCCAGCAGCTTCCCCTCCACCGGGGAGCTGTTTTTT	CASSFPSTGELFF
TRBV7-3	-	13	TRBJ1-5	-	TGTGCCAGCAGCCCCCACCCTGGCCAGCCCCAGCATTTT	CASSPHPGQPQHF
TRBV18	-	16	TRBJ2-2	-	TGTGCCAGCTCACCGTCTGCACAGGGCTGGTCCGGGGAGCTGTTTTTT	CASSPSAQGWSGELFF
TRBV5-1	few	14	TRBJ2-5	TRBD1	TGCGCCAGCAGCCCGGGGACAGAACAAGAGACCCAGTACTTC	CASSPGTEQETQYF
TRBV5-5	-	14	TRBJ2-2	TRBD2	TGTGCCAGCAGCTCGGGACTAGCGACCGGGGAGCTGTTTTTT	CASSSGLATGELFF
TRBV5-1	few	14	TRBJ2-5	TRBD1	TGCGCCAGCAGCCCCGGGACAGGGGAAGAGACCCAGTACTTC	CASSPGTGEETQYF
TRBV7-8	-	15	TRBJ1-1	-	TGTGCCAGCAGTAGCCAGCCTATTGAGAACACTGAAGCTTTCTTT	CASSSQPIENTEAFF
TRBV29-1	-	11	TRBJ2-5	-	TGCAGCGTTGGCAGGGCGGAGACCCAGTACTTC	CSVGRAETQYF
TRBV19	once	15	TRBJ1-3	TRBD1	TGTGCCAGTAGTATACGGAGACAGGGCGGAAACACCATATATTTT	CASSIRRQGGNTIYF
TRBV5-4	-	17	TRBJ2-1	TRBD2	TGTGCCAGCAGCCGAGGCACTAGCGGCCGCTCCTACAATGAGCAGTTCTTC	CASSRGTSGRSYNEQFF
TRBV13	once	14	TRBJ2-1	TRBD1	TGTGCCAGCAGCCCACGGACAGGGGGCAATGAGCAGTTCTTC	CASSPRTGGNEQFF
TRBV7-6	-	15	TRBJ2-7	-	TGTGCCAGCAGCTTAGAGGGGCCCCCCAGTTCCGAGCAGTACTTC	CASSLEGPPSSEQYF
TRBV7-9	-	15	TRBJ2-1	-	TGTGCCAGCAGCTTTACAGCGGACCCCTACAATGAGCAGTTCTTC	CASSFTADPYNEQFF
TRBV6-5	-	16	TRBJ1-5	TRBD1	TGTGCCAGCAGTTCCAGGACAGGAGTAAGCAATCAGCCCCAGCATTTT	CASSSRTGVSNQPQHF
TRBV7-3	-	18	TRBJ2-2	TRBD2	TGTGCCAGCAGCTTCTCCGGGACTAGCGGGACGAACACCGGGGAGCTGTTTTTT	CASSFSGTSGTNTGELFF
TRBV9	-	12	TRBJ1-2	TRBD1	TGTGCCAGCTCCGGGACAGGGGATGGCTACACCTTC	CASSGTGDGYTF
TRBV6-4	few	14	TRBJ1-6	TRBD1	TGTGCCAGCAGTACAGGACAGGTTGGCTCACCCCTCCACTTT	CASSTGQVGSPLHF
TRBV7-3	few	14	TRBJ2-7	-	TGTGCCAGCAGCTTAACAGGGGGAAGGGACGAGCAGTACTTC	CASSLTGGRDEQYF
TRBV5-1	once	12	TRBJ2-1	TRBD1	TGCGCCAGCAGCCCACGACAGGGAGAGCAGTTCTTC	CASSPRQGEQFF
TRBV5-1	-	13	TRBJ1-2	-	TGCGCCAGCAGCGTCCAGGGGTACTATGGCTACACCTTC	CASSVQGYYGYTF
TRBV9	-	16	TRBJ1-6	TRBD1	TGTGCCAGCAGCGGAGACAGGGGTAGCTATAATTCACCCCTCCACTTT	CASSGDRGSYNSPLHF
TRBV7-2	-	14	TRBJ2-7	TRBD1	TGTGCCAGCAGCCGGGACAGGGGGCCGTACGAGCAGTACTTC	CASSRDRGPYEQYF